This note documents a single TCR beta chain sequence. The V end lost 6 bases, the J end lost 2 bases, and 10 bases lay between the germline ends. Germline V gene data show CDR1 as MDHEN and CDR2 as SYDVKM. The CDR3 length is 14 residues. This specimen comes from a study of blood T cell repertoires in COVID-19. In the study overall: Samples of COVID-19 (acute and convalescent) were obtained from the United States, Italy and Spain.

Sequencing used immunoSEQ multiplex PCR; TCRdb keeps in-frame clones, though not all of them. In the table there are about 250,000 clones, around 82% of which are singletons. This sequence was found in a man between 45 and 60 years old with active or convalescent COVID-19. The V gene is TRBV28, the J gene TRBJ2-2, with D possibly being TRBD2 (6 bases). Sequenced: peripheral blood. DNA for the CDR3: TGTGCCAGCAGGGGGGGACTCAACACCGGGGAGCTGTTTTTT. Its protein product is CASRGGLNTGELFF.